Listed below are T cell receptor beta chains from one sample, sequenced in a study of identical twins. TCRdb independently ran MiXCR on the 5' RACE reads; one entry per CDR3 protein. The top ten hold roughly 3% of the sample, which has a few hundred thousand distinct CDR3 sequences, about 8.3% seen once. A further study also used this sample, focusing on yellow fever vaccine responses in identical twins.

Sequenced sample: CD8+ T cells sorted from blood. These receptors all stem from a woman between 18 and 29 years old in good health. Each CDR3 is given with its conserved first and last residue. The D gene is left open where the match is weak. Clone size is stated in some rows and not others, as once, few, many or a class when expanded.

j_call	v_call	d_call	clone_size	cdr3_nt	cdr3_aa
TRBJ2-2	TRBV12-3/TRBV12-4	NA	many	TGTGCCAGCAGCTACGATAGCAACTTGAACACCGGGGAGCTGTTTTTT	CASSYDSNLNTGELFF
TRBJ2-1	TRBV7-3	TRBD2	few	TGTGCCAGCAGCATCACTAGCGGGGATTCCTACAATGAGCAGTTCTTC	CASSITSGDSYNEQFF
TRBJ2-7	TRBV4-3	NA	NA	TGCGCCAGCAGCCAATGGGGTTTTGGCTACGAGCAGTACTTC	CASSQWGFGYEQYF
TRBJ1-4	TRBV5-1	NA	NA	TGCGCCAGCAGCTTGGGGATAATTGGCGAAAAACTGTTTTTT	CASSLGIIGEKLFF
TRBJ2-1	TRBV4-3	NA	few	TGCGCCAGCAGCTACACAGCGGGACAGGCCAATGAGCAGTTCTTC	CASSYTAGQANEQFF
TRBJ2-3	TRBV7-9	TRBD2	many	TGTGCCAGCAGCCCAAGACTAGCCCCAGATACGCAGTATTTT	CASSPRLAPDTQYF
TRBJ1-2	TRBV7-3	NA	NA	TGTGCCAGCAGTCCTCAGATACCAGGGGTTGGCTACACCTTC	CASSPQIPGVGYTF
TRBJ1-2	TRBV14	NA	NA	TGTGCCAGCAGCCAAGCACGGCACAATGGCTACACCTTC	CASSQARHNGYTF
TRBJ2-7	TRBV4-1	NA	once	TGCGCCAGAAGCCAGGACGGACTTTTTGCCTACGAGCAGTACTTC	CARSQDGLFAYEQYF
TRBJ1-1	TRBV11-2	NA	NA	TGTGCCAGCAGGTCTACAGGGATGAACACTGAAGCTTTCTTT	CASRSTGMNTEAFF
TRBJ2-1	TRBV10-3	NA	many	TGTGCCATCGGAGAGGGGGATTCCTACAATGAGCAGTTCTTC	CAIGEGDSYNEQFF
TRBJ2-7	TRBV10-3	NA	many	TGTGCCATCAGTGAGTCCGGGGTTGGATACGAGCAGTACTTC	CAISESGVGYEQYF
TRBJ2-7	TRBV12-5	NA	NA	TGTGCTAGTGGTATACCGTCGGGTGTTGGGACCTACGAGCAGTACTTC	CASGIPSGVGTYEQYF